This is a list of T cell receptor beta chains from one sample in a study of identical twins. One entry per CDR3 protein results from TCRdb running MiXCR on the 5' RACE reads. In the table there are 550,000 to 700,000 distinct CDR3 sequences, less than 25% of which are singletons. These same records also appear under a second study, on T cells expressing NK-cell markers.

The sequencing input was PBMCs. The origin of the receptors is a woman in her late teens or twenties in good health. Both conserved end residues are part of each CDR3. D genes are given only for firm matches. Clone size appears in some rows only: once, few, many, or a class for an expanded clone.

j_gene: TRBJ1-2; d_gene: .; v_gene: TRBV5-6; abundance: few; CDR3nt: TGTGCCAGCAGCTTGAACAGCTATGGCTACACCTTC; CDR3aa: CASSLNSYGYTF
j_gene: TRBJ2-1; d_gene: TRBD2; v_gene: TRBV20-1; abundance: .; CDR3nt: TGCAGTGCTAGAGAACCGGGACTAGCCTACAATGAGCAGTTCTTC; CDR3aa: CSAREPGLAYNEQFF
j_gene: TRBJ2-7; d_gene: TRBD2; v_gene: TRBV5-1; abundance: few; CDR3nt: TGCGCCAGCAGCTTGGAGGGAGCAGCGGGACTACCCTACGAGCAGTACTTC; CDR3aa: CASSLEGAAGLPYEQYF
j_gene: TRBJ2-1; d_gene: .; v_gene: TRBV21-1; abundance: many; CDR3nt: TGTGCCAGCAGCAACTACAATGAGCAGTTCTTC; CDR3aa: CASSNYNEQFF
j_gene: TRBJ2-1; d_gene: .; v_gene: TRBV7-2; abundance: .; CDR3nt: TGTGCCAGCAGCGCCAACGGCGACAATGAGCAGTTCTTC; CDR3aa: CASSANGDNEQFF
j_gene: TRBJ1-1; d_gene: .; v_gene: TRBV20-1; abundance: .; CDR3nt: TGCAGTGCTAAGGACCCCGTGGGCACTGAAGCTTTCTTT; CDR3aa: CSAKDPVGTEAFF
j_gene: TRBJ1-2; d_gene: .; v_gene: TRBV20-1; abundance: many; CDR3nt: TGCAGTGCTAGGAGGGCAGGGGAGGACTATGGCTACACCTTC; CDR3aa: CSARRAGEDYGYTF
j_gene: TRBJ2-3; d_gene: TRBD2; v_gene: TRBV12-5; abundance: many; CDR3nt: TGTGCTAGTGGTCCAGCGGGGGGGCCAGATACGCAGTATTTT; CDR3aa: CASGPAGGPDTQYF
j_gene: TRBJ1-5; d_gene: .; v_gene: TRBV12-5; abundance: once; CDR3nt: TGTGCTAGTGGTTTGTTTCAGCCCCAGCATTTT; CDR3aa: CASGLFQPQHF
j_gene: TRBJ1-2; d_gene: .; v_gene: TRBV7-1; abundance: .; CDR3nt: TGTGCCAGCAGCCCTGCGCTCGATGGCTACACCTTC; CDR3aa: CASSPALDGYTF
j_gene: TRBJ2-1; d_gene: TRBD2; v_gene: TRBV7-2; abundance: .; CDR3nt: TGTGCCAGCAGCCGCATAGCGGGAAGTTTTGAGCAGTTCTTC; CDR3aa: CASSRIAGSFEQFF
j_gene: TRBJ2-1; d_gene: .; v_gene: TRBV29-1; abundance: few; CDR3nt: TGCAGCCACGCGGTTCTAGGATACAATGAGCAGTTCTTC; CDR3aa: CSHAVLGYNEQFF
j_gene: TRBJ2-3; d_gene: TRBD2; v_gene: TRBV29-1; abundance: few; CDR3nt: TGCAGCGTTGAAGGAGTTAGCGGGAGCACAGATACGCAGTATTTT; CDR3aa: CSVEGVSGSTDTQYF
j_gene: TRBJ2-5; d_gene: .; v_gene: TRBV3-1; abundance: .; CDR3nt: TGTGCCAGCAGCCCGGGGACTTCTCACGGGAGTGAGACCCAGTACTTC; CDR3aa: CASSPGTSHGSETQYF
j_gene: TRBJ2-7; d_gene: TRBD1; v_gene: TRBV10-3; abundance: .; CDR3nt: TGTGCCATCAGCCGATCCCTGGCGGGGACAGGGGGCTACGAGCAGTACTTC; CDR3aa: CAISRSLAGTGGYEQYF
j_gene: TRBJ2-3; d_gene: .; v_gene: TRBV20-1; abundance: .; CDR3nt: TGCAGTGCTACTCGCGGGGCCGTAGATACGCAGTATTTT; CDR3aa: CSATRGAVDTQYF
j_gene: TRBJ2-1; d_gene: .; v_gene: TRBV4-1; abundance: .; CDR3nt: TGCGCCAGCAGCCGCTTTTCGTTCCCAGGGGACAATGAGCAGTTCTTC; CDR3aa: CASSRFSFPGDNEQFF
j_gene: TRBJ2-1; d_gene: .; v_gene: TRBV20-1; abundance: few; CDR3nt: TGCAGTGCCAAGGGGGGATTCGAGGGCTCCTACAATGAGCAGTTCTTC; CDR3aa: CSAKGGFEGSYNEQFF
j_gene: TRBJ1-1; d_gene: .; v_gene: TRBV12-3/TRBV12-4; abundance: .; CDR3nt: TGTGCCAGCAGTTTTATCCCGGCCGGGGAGGGTGAAGCTTTCTTT; CDR3aa: CASSFIPAGEGEAFF
j_gene: TRBJ2-7; d_gene: TRBD1; v_gene: TRBV10-3; abundance: few; CDR3nt: TGTGCCATCAAAGGGACAGGGGAATACGAGCAGTACTTC; CDR3aa: CAIKGTGEYEQYF
j_gene: TRBJ2-1; d_gene: .; v_gene: TRBV29-1; abundance: .; CDR3nt: TGCAGCGTTAAGAGCGGAGGTACGTCCTACAATGAGCAGTTCTTC; CDR3aa: CSVKSGGTSYNEQFF
j_gene: TRBJ1-2; d_gene: .; v_gene: TRBV12-3/TRBV12-4; abundance: .; CDR3nt: TGTGCCAGCAGTTTTTCAGGGGCCAGTGGCTACACCTTC; CDR3aa: CASSFSGASGYTF
j_gene: TRBJ2-3; d_gene: TRBD2; v_gene: TRBV14; abundance: .; CDR3nt: TGTGCCAGCAGCCAAGCGGGGGGGCCCATCACAGATACGCAGTATTTT; CDR3aa: CASSQAGGPITDTQYF
j_gene: TRBJ2-1; d_gene: .; v_gene: TRBV11-3; abundance: .; CDR3nt: TGTGCCAGCAGCTTAAGAAGCGGCTACAATGAGCAGTTCTTC; CDR3aa: CASSLRSGYNEQFF
j_gene: TRBJ2-2; d_gene: .; v_gene: TRBV29-1; abundance: few; CDR3nt: TGCAGCGTAAGGAGGGCAGGCGGGGAGCTGTTTTTT; CDR3aa: CSVRRAGGELFF
j_gene: TRBJ2-2; d_gene: .; v_gene: TRBV6-6; abundance: few; CDR3nt: TGTGCCAGCACAAACCTTGACACCGGGGAGCTGTTTTTT; CDR3aa: CASTNLDTGELFF
j_gene: TRBJ1-5; d_gene: .; v_gene: TRBV12-3/TRBV12-4; abundance: once; CDR3nt: TGTGCCAGCAGTTCTTACAGGGGCAATCAGCCCCAGCATTTT; CDR3aa: CASSSYRGNQPQHF
j_gene: TRBJ2-1; d_gene: .; v_gene: TRBV5-8; abundance: .; CDR3nt: TGTGCCAGCGGCCTGGGGGAATACAATGAGCAGTTCTTC; CDR3aa: CASGLGEYNEQFF
j_gene: TRBJ2-2; d_gene: .; v_gene: TRBV20-1; abundance: .; CDR3nt: TGCAGTGCCCATCACGAGGGGACCGGGGAGCTGTTTTTT; CDR3aa: CSAHHEGTGELFF
j_gene: TRBJ2-6; d_gene: .; v_gene: TRBV12-3/TRBV12-4; abundance: .; CDR3nt: TGTGCCAGCAGTGAGGGACACGCGTTATCTGGGGCCAACGTCCTGACTTTC; CDR3aa: CASSEGHALSGANVLTF
j_gene: TRBJ2-3; d_gene: TRBD2; v_gene: TRBV5-1; abundance: .; CDR3nt: TGCGCCAGCAGCCAAAGCGGGGGCCGCACAGATACGCAGTATTTT; CDR3aa: CASSQSGGRTDTQYF
j_gene: TRBJ1-6; d_gene: TRBD1; v_gene: TRBV7-9; abundance: few; CDR3nt: TGTGCCAGCAGAAACTATTGGGGACAGGGGAATTCACCCCTCCACTTT; CDR3aa: CASRNYWGQGNSPLHF
j_gene: TRBJ2-3; d_gene: .; v_gene: TRBV5-1; abundance: .; CDR3nt: TGCGCCAGCAGGGGCAGGACCAGCACAGATACGCAGTATTTT; CDR3aa: CASRGRTSTDTQYF
j_gene: TRBJ2-3; d_gene: .; v_gene: TRBV29-1; abundance: once; CDR3nt: TGCAGCGTTGCAGAAGGGACCTATACGCAGTATTTT; CDR3aa: CSVAEGTYTQYF
j_gene: TRBJ2-3; d_gene: .; v_gene: TRBV5-6; abundance: few; CDR3nt: TGTGCCAGCAGCCCCGTCTCGGCTAGCACAGATACGCAGTATTTT; CDR3aa: CASSPVSASTDTQYF
j_gene: TRBJ2-1; d_gene: .; v_gene: TRBV29-1; abundance: few; CDR3nt: TGCAGCGGGAGAAGGACGGTTGAGCAGTTCTTC; CDR3aa: CSGRRTVEQFF
j_gene: TRBJ2-2; d_gene: .; v_gene: TRBV2; abundance: .; CDR3nt: TGTGCCAGCAGTGCCGATCGGACTGGCTTGGGGGAGCTGTTTTTT; CDR3aa: CASSADRTGLGELFF
j_gene: TRBJ2-6; d_gene: .; v_gene: TRBV6-1; abundance: few; CDR3nt: TGTGCCAGCAGTGCCTGGGCCTCAGGGGCCAACGTCCTGACTTTC; CDR3aa: CASSAWASGANVLTF
j_gene: TRBJ2-7; d_gene: .; v_gene: TRBV9; abundance: few; CDR3nt: TGTGCCAGCAGCTCCAGAGGACAGGGAGGGTCCTACGAGCAGTACTTC; CDR3aa: CASSSRGQGGSYEQYF
j_gene: TRBJ2-5; d_gene: .; v_gene: TRBV20-1; abundance: .; CDR3nt: TGCAGTGCTAACGAGGGGGGGCCTGGAGAGACCCAGTACTTC; CDR3aa: CSANEGGPGETQYF
j_gene: TRBJ2-1; d_gene: .; v_gene: TRBV16; abundance: few; CDR3nt: TGTGCCAGCAGCCAAGGGACAACCTTTAACAATGAGCAGTTCTTC; CDR3aa: CASSQGTTFNNEQFF
j_gene: TRBJ2-5; d_gene: TRBD1; v_gene: TRBV5-1; abundance: .; CDR3nt: TGCGCCAGCAGCCTCTGGACAGGGCAAGGCGAGACCCAGTACTTC; CDR3aa: CASSLWTGQGETQYF
j_gene: TRBJ2-3; d_gene: TRBD2; v_gene: TRBV20-1; abundance: few; CDR3nt: TGCAGTGCTGGATCCTGGACTAGCGGGGAGGATACGCAGTATTTT; CDR3aa: CSAGSWTSGEDTQYF
j_gene: TRBJ2-7; d_gene: .; v_gene: TRBV12-3/TRBV12-4; abundance: .; CDR3nt: TGTGCCAGCAGTTTCGAGGCTAGAGAGCAGTACTTC; CDR3aa: CASSFEAREQYF
j_gene: TRBJ1-3; d_gene: .; v_gene: TRBV20-1; abundance: many; CDR3nt: TGCAGTGCTAGGGTAGAAAACACCATATATTTT; CDR3aa: CSARVENTIYF
j_gene: TRBJ2-3; d_gene: TRBD2; v_gene: TRBV20-1; abundance: few; CDR3nt: TGCAGTGCTCCCCCCGGGACTAGCGTGGCAGATACGCAGTATTTT; CDR3aa: CSAPPGTSVADTQYF
j_gene: TRBJ2-3; d_gene: .; v_gene: TRBV6-5; abundance: .; CDR3nt: TGTGCCAGCAGTTCCCGGGTGAACACAGATACGCAGTATTTT; CDR3aa: CASSSRVNTDTQYF
j_gene: TRBJ2-5; d_gene: .; v_gene: TRBV5-1; abundance: .; CDR3nt: TGCGCCAGCAGCTTGATCCCCGTTGGGGAGACCCAGTACTTC; CDR3aa: CASSLIPVGETQYF
j_gene: TRBJ2-2; d_gene: .; v_gene: TRBV12-3/TRBV12-4; abundance: .; CDR3nt: TGTGCCAGCAAGGGACGGGTAAACACCGGGGAGCTGTTTTTT; CDR3aa: CASKGRVNTGELFF
j_gene: TRBJ2-3; d_gene: TRBD2; v_gene: TRBV11-2; abundance: few; CDR3nt: TGTGCCAGCAGCTTATACCGCGGGGGTTTACATCAACTCACAGATACGCAGTATTTT; CDR3aa: CASSLYRGGLHQLTDTQYF
j_gene: TRBJ2-7; d_gene: .; v_gene: TRBV15; abundance: .; CDR3nt: TGTGCCACCAGCAGAACCAACTTTGGCGAGCAGTACTTC; CDR3aa: CATSRTNFGEQYF
j_gene: TRBJ2-1; d_gene: .; v_gene: TRBV12-3/TRBV12-4; abundance: many; CDR3nt: TGTGCCAGCAGTCAGGGACTCAATGAGCAGTTCTTC; CDR3aa: CASSQGLNEQFF